The clone carrying this T cell receptor beta chain was found once. Its antigen is not known. The V end was cut by 5 bases, the J end by 5 bases, with 19 bases between. The V gene's germline CDR1 is SGHTS and CDR2 YDEGEE. This CDR3 is 15 amino acids long. With a J-beta primer mix and a sample-barcoded 5' primer, a second PCR ran 7 to 11 cycles. A single record per CDR3 protein comes from TCRdb applying MiXCR to the 5' RACE reads. The table has 1,100,000 or so distinct CDR3 sequences, over 35% seen once; the top ten hold 15% to 20%. The source of the sample is a study of blood T cells in healthy people across ages. Study-wide background: For every two T cells, template switching captured about one barcoded beta molecule. Whole-study results and caveats: While age rose, TCR beta diversity per million T cells dropped in a roughly linear way. Possibly, changes in expanded clonotypes were confounded because donor CMV status was unknown. The study found more naive CD4+ cells and higher diversity in long-lived than aged donors.

The chain uses TRBV5-8 and TRBJ2-5, with D possibly being TRBD1 (5 bases). Sequenced: blood. The clonotype comes from a woman aged 55-75 years in good health. CDR3 sequence (DNA): TGTGCCAGCAGGACCGACAGAGCCCGTGGGGAGACCCAGTACTTC. Residues: CASRTDRARGETQYF.